The next 30 T cell receptor beta chains were all read from a single sample in a study of OX40 agonist ivuxolimab in advanced cancers. Data came from immunoSEQ multiplex PCR; TCRdb stores just in-frame clones and leaves some out. The table includes more than 30,000 clones, more than 85% detected once. The source material was CD4+ or CD8+ T cells sorted from blood, sampled in a trial of the OX40 agonist ivuxolimab. These receptors were taken from an adult with an advanced solid tumor such as melanoma, head and neck, liver or kidney cancer.

The genes are TRBV4-2 and TRBJ2-3; 7 bases map to TRBD2. The V gene's germline CDR1 is LGHNA and CDR2 YNFKEQ. This CDR3 contains 15 residues. The J segment lost 1 base and the V segment lost 4 bases, leaving 5 bases of the junction unmatched. The CDR3 DNA reads as TGTGCCAGCAGCCTAGCTAGCGGACGCACAGATACGCAGTATTTT. It specifies CASSLASGRTDTQYF.

This clone has only one observation. V gene TRBV9 combines with J gene TRBJ2-3, with unresolved D. The germline CDR1 and CDR2 sequences are SGDLS and YYNGEE. Trimming stripped 0 bases from V and 3 bases from J, with 8 bases between. The CDR3 covers 14 residues. The CDR3 coding sequence is TGTGCCAGCAGCGTAGCCGAGTCGACAGATACGCAGTATTTT. This gives the protein CASSVAESTDTQYF.

In its sample, this clone was seen once. The CDR3 DNA is TGTGCCAGCAGCTACACTACGGGGTATCTCTACAATGAGCAGTTCTTC. It translates to CASSYTTGYLYNEQFF. The V call is TRBV5-4, the J call TRBJ2-1; the D gene is possibly TRBD2 (5 bases). Germline CDR1 reads SGHNT; CDR2 reads YYREEE (reference sequence). V lost 3 bases and J 3 bases, leaving 16 bases between the germline ends. The length of the CDR3 is 16 residues.

Here the CDR3 reads CASSIPPGELFF. The CDR3 DNA is TGTGCCAGTAGTATCCCCCCCGGGGAGCTGTTTTTT. The rearrangement links TRBV19 to TRBJ2-2, with unresolved D. Trimming stripped 3 bases from V and 6 bases from J, with 5 bases between. CDR1 is LNHDA, CDR2 SQIVND, per germline (reference sequence). The CDR3 covers 12 residues.

There are a few counts of this clone. The rearrangement joins TRBV13 to TRBJ2-7; D may be TRBD1 (5 bases). Trimming shortened V by 4 bases and J by 6 bases, and 7 bases separated the two germline ends. This CDR3 has 11 residues. Germline loops: CDR1 PRHDT, CDR2 FYEKMQ (reference sequence). For the CDR3, the DNA is TGTGCCAGCAGCTCCCAGGGCGAGCAGTACTTC. It translates to CASSSQGEQYF. The full variable domain, with the rest looked up from reference TRBV13 and TRBJ2-7, is AAGVIQSPRHLIKEKRETATLKCYPIPRHDTVYWYQQGPGQDPQFLISFYEKMQSDKGSIPDRFSAQQFSDYHSELNMSSLELGDSALYFCASSSQGEQYFGPGTRLTVT.

This chain uses TRBV28 with TRBJ1-2; perhaps TRBD1 as D (6 bases). Trimming took off 8 bases at V and 3 bases at J, with 16 bases between the two ends. CDR3 length equals 14 residues. Germline V CDR1 and CDR2: MDHEN, SYDVKM. CDR3 in amino acids: CASVIKGQHYGYTF. For the CDR3, the DNA is TGTGCCAGCGTAATTAAAGGACAGCACTATGGCTACACCTTC.

The chain couples TRBV6-1 to TRBJ2-7; tentatively, D is TRBD2 (5 bases). From germline, CDR1 is MNHNS and CDR2 SASEGT. Trimming took 1 base from V and 3 from J, leaving 25 bases between them. The CDR3 has 19 amino acids. The CDR3 loop is CASSEGLGSGEIRSYEQYF. The CDR3 region has the DNA TGTGCCAGCAGTGAAGGATTGGGGAGTGGGGAGATTAGAAGCTACGAGCAGTACTTC.

V is TRBV4-3 and J is TRBJ2-1; D is unresolved. The germline gives CDR1 LGHNA, CDR2 YSLEER. The CDR3 is 13 residues long. Trimming took 2 bases from V and 8 from J, leaving 10 bases between them. CDR3 in amino acids: CASSQSLDDEQFF. CDR3 DNA sequence: TGCGCCAGCAGCCAATCTTTGGACGATGAGCAGTTCTTC.

This clone showed up just once. The chain employs TRBV7-8 and TRBJ2-7, with 12 bases fitting TRBD1. In germline, CDR1 is SGHVS, CDR2 FQNEAQ. The junction had 9 bases not matched to a gene; V was cut back by 5 bases and J by 7 bases. This CDR3 is 15 amino acids long. The chain's CDR3 is CASSSPGTGGYEQYF. The CDR3 bases are TGTGCCAGCAGCAGTCCCGGGACAGGGGGCTATGAGCAGTACTTC.

The V call is TRBV4-1, the J call TRBJ2-5; 10 nucleotides agree with TRBD2. The length of the CDR3 is 16 residues. Germline V lookup: CDR1 MGHRA, CDR2 YSYEKL. V was clipped by 4 bases and J by 5 bases; unmatched bases: 10. CDR3 sequence reads: CASSPLAGAPGETQYF. DNA for the CDR3: TGCGCCAGCAGCCCTCTAGCGGGGGCCCCAGGGGAGACCCAGTACTTC.

J is TRBJ1-6 and V is TRBV30; 10 bases line up with TRBD1. The V and J ends lost 3 bases and 0 bases, in that order; junction bases with no gene match: 8. Germline V gene sequence: CDR1 GTSNPN, CDR2 SVGIG (reference sequence). This CDR3 has 18 amino acids. Here the CDR3 reads CAWRVRGQGSSYNSPLHF. The CDR3 coding sequence is TGTGCCTGGAGGGTGAGGGGACAGGGGAGCTCCTATAATTCACCCCTCCACTTT.

The chain recombines TRBV18 with TRBJ1-2; TRBD1 is a possible D gene (5 bases). In germline, CDR1 is KGHSH, CDR2 LQKENI. The CDR3 has 16 residues. V was trimmed by 0 bases and J by 6 bases, leaving 17 bases between them. CDR3 amino acids: CASSPPPPNQGHGYTF. In DNA, the CDR3 is TGTGCCAGCTCACCACCACCCCCAAACCAGGGTCATGGCTACACCTTC.

This chain connects TRBV30 to TRBJ2-3, with 10 bases matching TRBD2. The J segment lost 8 bases and the V segment lost 3 bases, leaving 5 bases of the junction unmatched. The CDR3 loop spans 13 amino acids. The germline gives CDR1 GTSNPN, CDR2 SVGIG (reference sequence). The CDR3 DNA follows: TGTGCCTGGAGAAGCGGGGGGGCCGGTACGCAGTATTTT. Translating it yields CAWRSGGAGTQYF.

The CDR3 region is CASILGGLAKNIQYF. As DNA, the CDR3 is TGTGCCAGCATCCTTGGGGGGCTGGCCAAAAACATTCAGTACTTC. This chain connects TRBV6-1 to TRBJ2-4; TRBD1 or TRBD2 may be the D gene (6 bases each). This CDR3 has 15 amino acids. Deletions cut 7 bases from V and 1 base from J, with 14 bases between. Germline assignment: CDR1 MNHNS and CDR2 SASEGT.

V gene TRBV2 combines with J gene TRBJ1-2; D unclear. This CDR3 comprises 12 residues. V was trimmed by 6 bases and J by 7 bases, leaving 12 bases between them. The germline V gene encodes CDR1 SNHLY and CDR2 FYNNEI. The CDR3 DNA reads TGTGCCAGCAGGCCGGGTTTCGGTGGCTACACCTTC. The encoded protein is CASRPGFGGYTF.

This chain links TRBV27 with TRBJ2-4; 7 bases align to TRBD1. The J segment lost 3 bases and the V segment lost 8 bases, leaving 16 bases of the junction unmatched. Germline V gene data show CDR1 as MNHEY and CDR2 as SMNVEV (reference sequence). The CDR3 is 17 amino acids. Written as DNA, the CDR3 is TGTGCCAGCCCACTTGGACACAGGGGAATTGGCAAAAACATTCAGTACTTC. It encodes CASPLGHRGIGKNIQYF.

V gene TRBV7-9 combines with J gene TRBJ2-1; a weak D match, TRBD1 (6 bases). Germline assignment: CDR1 SEHNR and CDR2 FQNEAQ (reference sequence). V dropped 2 bases and J dropped 3 bases, with 11 bases sitting between them. The CDR3 totals 15 residues. CDR3 sequence reads: CASSLNREGYNEQFF. The CDR3 DNA follows: TGTGCCAGCAGCTTAAACAGGGAAGGCTACAATGAGCAGTTCTTC.

J is TRBJ2-2 and V is TRBV4-3, with D hard to call. Trimming took off 1 base at V and 6 bases at J, with 12 bases between the two ends. Germline values: CDR1 LGHNA, CDR2 YSLEER. The CDR3 runs to 15 residues. This CDR3 reads CASSQGAGIAGELFF. The CDR3 region has the DNA TGCGCCAGCAGCCAAGGGGCCGGTATCGCCGGGGAGCTGTTTTTT.

This chain joins TRBV13 and TRBJ2-3; 8 bases line up with TRBD1. CDR3 length: 14 residues. Germline CDR1 is PRHDT and CDR2 is FYEKMQ (reference sequence). V gave up 3 bases and J gave up 7 bases; unmatched junction bases: 6. The CDR3 DNA reads as TGTGCCAGCAGCTTCGGGACAGGTCCTAATACGCAGTATTTT. Its translation: CASSFGTGPNTQYF.

The chain combines TRBV5-1 with TRBJ2-7, with 11 bases identical to TRBD1. The CDR3 consists of 15 residues. The junction had 6 bases not matched to a gene; V was cut back by 0 bases and J by 7 bases. Germline V CDR1 and CDR2: SGHRS, YFSETQ. The CDR3 coding sequence is TGCGCCAGCAGCTTGGACGCGGGACAGGGGGTTGAGCAGTACTTC. Translated: CASSLDAGQGVEQYF. The full variable domain, completed using reference TRBV5-1 and TRBJ2-7, is KAGVTQTPRYLIKTRGQQVTLSCSPISGHRSVSWYQQTPGQGLQFLFEYFSETQRNKGNFPGRFSGRQFSNSRSEMNVSTLELGDSALYLCASSLDAGQGVEQYFGPGTRLTVT.

V usage is TRBV13 and J usage is TRBJ2-7, with D perhaps matching TRBD1 or TRBD2 (5 bases each). The germline CDR1 and CDR2 sequences are PRHDT and FYEKMQ (reference sequence). The CDR3 sequence is 15 residues long. V dropped 5 bases and J dropped 4 bases, with 18 bases sitting between them. CDR3 coding DNA: TGTGCCAGCAGCGCGAAGGGGAGCGCCCTATACGAGCAGTACTTC. This codes for CASSAKGSALYEQYF.

This clone was detected only a few times. The chain couples TRBV2 to TRBJ2-7; D is uncertain. The CDR3 sequence is 12 residues long. The germline gives CDR1 SNHLY, CDR2 FYNNEI. Between the trimmed V and J ends, which lost 6 bases and 5 bases, there was a span of 11 bases. The CDR3 loop reads CASSATVDEQYF. CDR3 sequence (DNA): TGTGCCAGCAGCGCCACAGTAGACGAGCAGTACTTC.

The CDR3 nucleotides are TGCGCCAGCAGTACCGCGAGGCACGGAAGTAGCAATCAGCCCCAGCATTTT. Protein product: CASSTARHGSSNQPQHF. The chain uses TRBV23-1 and TRBJ1-5; no definite D call. TRBV23-1 is flagged as an ORF with uncertain function. V lost 5 bases and J 0 bases, leaving 17 bases between the germline ends. The CDR3 runs to 17 residues.

This chain joins TRBV6-1 and TRBJ2-5, with D perhaps TRBD1 or TRBD2 (5 bases each). Germline V gene lookup returns CDR1 MNHNS and CDR2 SASEGT. V lost 7 bases and J 2 bases, leaving 17 bases between the germline ends. This CDR3 is built from 15 residues. Written as DNA, the CDR3 is TGTGCCAGCACCGAGGGCAGGGTGGGGCAAGAGACCCAGTACTTC. Translation gives CASTEGRVGQETQYF.

This chain connects TRBV13 to TRBJ1-4; TRBD1 aligns across 10 bases. The CDR3 loop spans 16 amino acids. From germline, CDR1 is PRHDT and CDR2 FYEKMQ (reference sequence). Trimming at V came to 4 bases and at J to 6 bases, leaving 8 bases not matched to a gene. The CDR3 here is CASSSDRGQGYEKLFF. DNA for the CDR3: TGTGCCAGCAGCTCCGATAGGGGACAGGGGTATGAAAAACTGTTTTTT.

The gene calls are TRBV18 and TRBJ2-3, with 11 bases identical to TRBD2. CDR3 length equals 16 residues. J was trimmed by 1 base and V by 5 bases; bases with no gene match: 5. The germline V gene encodes CDR1 KGHSH and CDR2 LQKENI. CDR3 DNA: TGTGCCAGCTCAACTACTAGCGGGAGCCGCACAGATACGCAGTATTTT. Amino acid sequence: CASSTTSGSRTDTQYF.

The V gene is TRBV5-6, the J gene TRBJ2-6; TRBD1 aligns across 7 bases. V dropped 4 bases and J dropped 0; count of bases not matched to a gene: 10. This CDR3 spans 18 amino acids. Germline V gene data show CDR1 as SGHDT and CDR2 as YYEEEE. CDR3 residues: CASSPEGASTSGANVLTF. In DNA, the CDR3 is TGTGCCAGCAGCCCAGAGGGGGCTTCTACCTCTGGGGCCAACGTCCTGACTTTC.

The V gene is TRBV7-9, the J gene TRBJ2-1; D gene unclear. Trimming cost V 3 bases and J 1 base, with 10 bases left between them. There are 15 residues in the CDR3. Germline V gene lookup returns CDR1 SEHNR and CDR2 FQNEAQ (reference sequence). Written as DNA, the CDR3 is TGTGCCAGCAGCTTCATGACCCTGTCCTACAATGAGCAGTTCTTC. It is translated as CASSFMTLSYNEQFF.

The chain recombines TRBV19 with TRBJ2-2, with TRBD1 identical over 10 bases. The ends lost 4 bases at V and 6 bases at J; junction bases unmatched: 5. The CDR3 contains 15 residues. Germline V gives CDR1 LNHDA, CDR2 SQIVND (reference sequence). Here the CDR3 DNA reads TGTGCCAGTAGTAGCAGACAGGGGGCGGCCGGGGAGCTGTTTTTT. This sequence encodes CASSSRQGAAGELFF.

V and J are TRBV5-1 and TRBJ2-2; maybe TRBD2 (6 bases). Germline loops: CDR1 SGHRS, CDR2 YFSETQ. CDR3 length equals 15 residues. V was shortened by 5 bases and J by 6 bases, with 17 bases between the two germline ends. CDR3 protein: CASSSLLAPAGELFF. In DNA form, the CDR3 reads TGCGCCAGCAGTTCTTTACTAGCTCCCGCCGGGGAGCTGTTTTTT. The whole variable domain, filled in from reference TRBV5-1 and TRBJ2-2, reads KAGVTQTPRYLIKTRGQQVTLSCSPISGHRSVSWYQQTPGQGLQFLFEYFSETQRNKGNFPGRFSGRQFSNSRSEMNVSTLELGDSALYLCASSSLLAPAGELFFGEGSRLTVL.